One sample yielded the 13 T cell receptor beta chains listed below, sequenced in a study of blood T cells in healthy people across ages. Using a J-beta primer mix together with a sample-barcoded 5' primer, a second PCR was run for roughly 6 to 12 cycles. TCRdb reanalysed the 5' RACE reads using MiXCR and keeps one entry per CDR3 protein. This table holds around 870,000 distinct CDR3 sequences, around 28% found once. Sample: blood. All receptors derive from an elderly woman in good health.

V is TRBV5-1 and J is TRBJ1-5; D is unclear. The V gene lost 4 bases and the J gene lost 9 bases, with 17 bases spanning the gap. Germline CDR1 SGHRS, CDR2 YFSETQ. CDR3 length: 14 amino acids. The CDR3 DNA reads as TGCGCCAGCAGCCTGGGAGAGGGTTCTTGGCCCCAGCATTTT. This translates into CASSLGEGSWPQHF.

In this sample, this clonotype turned up many times. The V and J genes are TRBV18 and TRBJ2-1; unclear D gene. The CDR3 consists of 13 residues. Germline assignment: CDR1 KGHSH and CDR2 LQKENI. V was cut by 0 bases and J by 8 bases, with 8 bases left in between. The DNA for the CDR3 is TGTGCCAGCTCACCACCGAATGGTGATGAGCAGTTCTTC. It translates to CASSPPNGDEQFF.

This clonotype has a count of ten or more. V usage is TRBV7-2 and J usage is TRBJ1-2; 12 nucleotides agree with TRBD1. Germline V gene sequence: CDR1 SGHTA, CDR2 FQGNSA. With 5 bases clipped from V and 5 bases from J, the junction kept 3 bases outside the gene matches. The CDR3 spans 14 residues. The CDR3 protein is CASSVGQGAYGYTF. In DNA, the CDR3 is TGTGCCAGCAGCGTGGGACAGGGGGCGTATGGCTACACCTTC.

This clonotype was counted many times. The V and J genes are TRBV6-5 and TRBJ1-2; 7 positions match TRBD1. The germline V gene encodes CDR1 MNHEY and CDR2 SVGAGI. V lost 7 bases, J lost 7 bases, and 9 bases stayed unmatched. The CDR3 runs to 13 residues. The CDR3 here is CASTPQGMGGYTF. DNA of the CDR3: TGTGCCAGCACCCCACAGGGGATGGGTGGCTACACCTTC.

This clonotype was detected many times. J is TRBJ2-1 and V is TRBV7-2; the match to TRBD2 covers 7 bases. From germline, CDR1 is SGHTA and CDR2 FQGNSA. V lost 1 base and J lost 2; bases outside the gene matches: 2. The CDR3 covers 15 residues. CDR3 nucleotides: TGTGCCAGCAGCTTAGAACTAGCGACCTACAATGAGCAGTTCTTC. It codes for CASSLELATYNEQFF.

The rearrangement joins TRBV20-1 to TRBJ2-1; TRBD2 matches 9 bases. Germline CDR1 reads DFQATT; CDR2 reads SNEGSKA (reference sequence). The CDR3 covers 14 residues. V trimming: 8 bases; J trimming: 6 bases; junction bases outside the gene matches: 11. CDR3 loop: CSPLLAGKVNEQFF. Here the CDR3 DNA reads TGCAGTCCACTCCTAGCGGGGAAGGTCAATGAGCAGTTCTTC.

This clonotype turned up a few times. The chain couples TRBV30 to TRBJ1-1; the D is unclear. This CDR3 region has 13 residues. V lost 0 bases, J lost 3 bases, and 8 bases lay in between. Germline CDR1 GTSNPN, CDR2 SVGIG (reference sequence). The CDR3 nucleotides are TGTGCCTGGAGTGTCTCGGACTACACTGAAGCTTTCTTT. Its translation: CAWSVSDYTEAFF.

There are many counts of this clonotype. The chain uses TRBV12-3 or TRBV12-4 and TRBJ1-2; TRBD1 matches 9 bases. The trim removed 5 bases at V and 7 bases at J, leaving 14 bases unmatched. The CDR3 sequence is 16 residues long. The CDR3 loop is CASSTSGTGYRFGYTF. CDR3 DNA: TGTGCCAGCAGTACCTCCGGGACAGGGTATCGATTTGGCTACACCTTC.

The rearrangement joins TRBV3-1 to TRBJ2-2; TRBD2 aligns across 7 bases. V trimming: 1 base; J trimming: 5 bases; junction bases outside the gene matches: 4. Germline CDR1 LGHDT, CDR2 YNNKEL (reference sequence). The CDR3 runs 15 residues. The CDR3 bases are TGTGCCAGCAGCCAAGGGCTAGCGGAGACCGGGGAGCTGTTTTTT. Translation: CASSQGLAETGELFF.

The J gene is TRBJ2-5, the V gene TRBV5-1; D ambiguous. V was cut by 4 bases and J by 5 bases, with 24 bases left in between. Germline V gene sequence: CDR1 SGHRS, CDR2 YFSETQ. CDR3 length: 17 residues. CDR3 coding DNA: TGCGCCAGCAGCCCGAATGCGGAATCGGCCAATTGGGAGACCCAGTACTTC. It is translated as CASSPNAESANWETQYF.

This clonotype was counted at least ten times. This sequence may be a read error, since a much larger clone differs from it by one base. The CDR3 is CSVGTVNEQYF. In nucleotides, the CDR3 is TGCAGCGTCGGGACTGTGAATGAGCAGTACTTC. The V and J genes are TRBV29-1 and TRBJ2-5; maybe TRBD2 (6 bases). CDR1 and CDR2 from the germline V gene are SQVTM and ANQGSEA. V lost 6 bases to trimming and J lost 11 bases, with 16 bases between them. The CDR3 contains 11 residues.

A word on this clonotype: Since no conserved phenylalanine or tryptophan closes the CDR3, a read error is the likely cause. The DNA is left out, because the CDR3 cannot be placed on it with certainty; the CDR3 is given as TCRdb lists it. The chain uses TRBV5-1 and TRBJ1-2. The V gene's germline CDR1 is SGHRS and CDR2 YFSETQ. Including both end residues, the CDR3 is 14 amino acids long. CDR3 region: CASSSTSSGQGHTL.

This clonotype appeared a few times. The chain couples TRBV3-1 to TRBJ1-4; D is unclear. Trimming stripped 3 bases from V and 0 bases from J, with 14 bases between. The CDR3 has 17 residues. Germline V lookup: CDR1 LGHDT, CDR2 YNNKEL (reference sequence). CDR3: CASSQGQLVATNEKLFF. CDR3 bases: TGTGCCAGCAGCCAGGGTCAGTTAGTTGCAACTAATGAAAAACTGTTTTTT.